Listed here are 32 T cell receptor beta chains from one sample, sequenced in a study of CD8 T cells in ankylosing spondylitis. Study-wide findings and caveats: Among TCR beta sequences, a motif of fewer than 10 highly homologous variants appeared characteristic of ankylosing spondylitis blood.

Their recognized antigens are unknown. TCRdb independently ran MiXCR on the 5' RACE reads; one entry per CDR3 protein. Among approximately 140,000 distinct CDR3 sequences listed, 17% were seen once. Source material: blood, either unsorted or a sorted T cell fraction (not recorded which). The receptors derive from a male donor with ankylosing spondylitis.

This clonotype has ten or more counts. V usage is TRBV6-1 and J usage is TRBJ2-2, with 8 bases aligning to TRBD1. Germline lookup yields CDR1 MNHNS and CDR2 SASEGT. This CDR3 comprises 15 residues. Unmatched junction bases numbered 9, after V lost 10 bases and J lost 2 bases. DNA for the CDR3: TGTGCCACCACTTTGGACAGGGTCAACACCGGGGAGCTGTTTTTT. Its protein is CATTLDRVNTGELFF.

The chain combines TRBV9 with TRBJ1-3; 8 bases agree with TRBD1. CDR1 and CDR2 from the germline V gene are SGDLS and YYNGEE. The CDR3 runs 16 residues. The V gene end was trimmed by 3 bases and the J gene end by 3 bases; junction bases not matched to a gene: 8. Here the CDR3 reads CASSAPVDRVGNTIYF. The CDR3 bases are TGTGCCAGCAGCGCCCCGGTGGACAGGGTTGGAAACACCATATATTTT.

This chain uses TRBV5-1 with TRBJ2-2, with D hard to call. Per germline, CDR1 SGHRS and CDR2 YFSETQ. CDR3 length equals 12 residues. Trimming stripped 10 bases from V and 4 bases from J, with 11 bases between. This chain's CDR3 is CAVGFGTGELFF. CDR3 nucleotide sequence: TGCGCCGTCGGTTTCGGCACCGGGGAGCTGTTTTTT.

This clonotype was counted a few times. CDR3 nucleotides: TGTGCCAGCAGTTCGGCGGGATCATACGAGCAGTACTTC. Its translation is CASSSAGSYEQYF. This chain uses TRBV28 with TRBJ2-7; tentatively, D is TRBD2 (6 bases). V lost 4 bases and J lost 4, with 11 bases in between. The CDR3 runs to 13 residues. Looked up from germline, CDR1 is MDHEN and CDR2 is SYDVKM.

The genes are TRBV4-3 and TRBJ2-1; D is perhaps TRBD1 or TRBD2 (5 bases each). The CDR3 runs to 16 residues. Germline V lookup: CDR1 LGHNA, CDR2 YSLEER. With 3 bases removed from V and 7 bases from J, the gap between germline ends came to 19 bases. This chain's CDR3 is CASSHGTGTGGNEQFF. The DNA for the CDR3 is TGCGCCAGCAGCCATGGGACGGGGACGGGTGGGAATGAGCAGTTCTTC.

This clonotype was found a few times. A read error may produce the germline difference seen at one junction end. The chain has TRBV7-9 and TRBJ2-7, with D uncertain. Germline V gene lookup returns CDR1 SEHNR and CDR2 FQNEAQ (reference sequence). CDR3 length: 12 residues. Here the CDR3 reads CASRFGSYEQYF. The CDR3 DNA reads as TGTGCCAGCCGCTTTGGCTCCTACGAGCAGTACTTC. Full variable domain (rest looked up from reference TRBV7-9 and TRBJ2-7): DTGVSQNPRHKITKRGQNVTFRCDPISEHNRLYWYRQTLGQGPEFLTYFQNEAQLEKSRLLSDRFSAERPKGSFSTLEIQRTEQGDSAMYLCASRFGSYEQYFGPGTRLTVT.

This clonotype was seen more than once but under ten times. The chain combines TRBV28 with TRBJ2-1; the match to TRBD1 covers 7 bases. The germline V gene has CDR1 MDHEN and CDR2 SYDVKM. The CDR3 has 14 amino acids. Trimming removed 6 bases from V and 3 bases from J; junction bases left unmatched: 5. CDR3 DNA sequence: TGTGCCAGCAGCCCCACAGGGGACTACAATGAGCAGTTCTTC. Its translation: CASSPTGDYNEQFF.

Only one count was recorded for this clonotype. The rearrangement joins TRBV6-1 to TRBJ2-1; D may be TRBD1 (7 bases). The CDR3 is 14 residues long. Germline V lookup: CDR1 MNHNS, CDR2 SASEGT. Between the trimmed V and J ends, which lost 7 bases and 4 bases, there was a span of 14 bases. CDR3 sequence reads: CASTLTGTYNEQFF. CDR3 coding DNA: TGTGCCAGCACCCTGACAGGGACTTACAATGAGCAGTTCTTC.

The chain joins TRBV27 to TRBJ2-7; 10 bases are a match to TRBD1. The V segment lost 7 bases and the J segment 6 bases; nucleotides outside the gene matches: 15. CDR3 length: 16 amino acids. The germline V gene encodes CDR1 MNHEY and CDR2 SMNVEV (reference sequence). CDR3 region: CASTPGQGVLSGEQYF. In DNA, the CDR3 is TGTGCCAGCACCCCCGGACAGGGGGTATTGTCGGGCGAGCAGTACTTC.

The rearrangement joins TRBV12-3 or TRBV12-4 to TRBJ2-7, with TRBD2 matching 11 bases. There are 14 residues in the CDR3. V was clipped by 3 bases and J by 9 bases; unmatched bases: 7. This CDR3 is CASSFLAGGVGQYF. As DNA, the CDR3 is TGTGCCAGCAGTTTCTTAGCGGGAGGGGTTGGGCAGTACTTC.

In this sample, this clonotype turned up many times. The chain carries TRBV28 and TRBJ2-7, with 11 bases that match TRBD2. The CDR3 spans 17 residues. With 5 bases clipped from V and 3 bases from J, the junction kept 12 bases outside the gene matches. Germline V gene sequence: CDR1 MDHEN, CDR2 SYDVKM. The CDR3 nucleotides read TGTGCCAGCAGTAACTTCCCGCCGGGACTAGCGGACTACGAGCAGTACTTC. The encoded protein is CASSNFPPGLADYEQYF.

This chain joins TRBV6-1 and TRBJ2-2, with a tentative D call TRBD2 (6 bases). CDR3 length: 15 residues. Germline V gene data show CDR1 as MNHNS and CDR2 as SASEGT. V was cut by 10 bases and J by 2 bases, with 17 bases left in between. Here the CDR3 reads CAISRRETNTGELFF. As DNA, the CDR3 is TGTGCCATCTCACGGAGGGAAACTAACACCGGGGAGCTGTTTTTT.

This chain links TRBV4-1 with TRBJ2-2; D is perhaps TRBD1 or TRBD2 (6 bases each). The CDR3 has 15 amino acids. Germline-derived CDR1 and CDR2 are MGHRA and YSYEKL. V was pared by 4 bases and J by 7 bases, with 16 bases between. The CDR3 DNA sequence: TGCGCCAGCAGCCTCCAGAGGGGGGCTAACGGGGAGCTGTTTTTT. Its protein product is CASSLQRGANGELFF.

This clonotype has only a few counts. The chain employs TRBV20-1 and TRBJ2-7; 7 bases fit TRBD2. CDR1 is DFQATT and CDR2 is SNEGSKA in the germline V gene (reference sequence). The CDR3 loop spans 13 amino acids. V shed 3 bases and J 0 bases; nucleotides not matched to a gene: 2. The CDR3 sequence is CSASTSDSYEQYF. Here the CDR3 DNA reads TGCAGTGCTAGTACTAGCGACTCCTACGAGCAGTACTTC.

The rearrangement joins TRBV11-2 to TRBJ1-5; D gene ambiguous. With 6 bases removed from V and 7 bases from J, the gap between germline ends came to 19 bases. This CDR3 is built from 15 residues. Germline V gene sequence: CDR1 SGHAT, CDR2 FQNNGV. Written as DNA, the CDR3 is TGTGCCAGCAGTCCCACCGAGACATATGGGCAGCCCCAGCATTTT. Its protein product is CASSPTETYGQPQHF.

This clonotype turned up a few times. This chain links TRBV7-9 with TRBJ2-5, with D possibly being TRBD1 (6 bases). V lost 4 bases to trimming and J lost 3 bases, with 21 bases between them. CDR3 length: 17 residues. Looked up from germline, CDR1 is SEHNR and CDR2 is FQNEAQ (reference sequence). The CDR3 DNA is TGTGCCAGCAGCTCCACCAAAGAGACAGGATGGGAAGAGACCCAGTACTTC. Amino acids: CASSSTKETGWEETQYF.

This clonotype was detected only a few times. This CDR3 is CASSFGVTYPSYEQYF. CDR3 in DNA: TGTGCCAGCAGTTTTGGGGTAACCTACCCATCCTACGAGCAGTACTTC. The V and J genes are TRBV28 and TRBJ2-7, with D unclear. Trimming pared 3 bases from V and 1 base from J, leaving 16 bases between. The germline gives CDR1 MDHEN, CDR2 SYDVKM. The CDR3 covers 16 residues.

Worth noting for this clonotype: The CDR3 end shows no conserved phenylalanine or tryptophan, and so a read error is likely. The CDR3 DNA sequence: TGTGCCAGCAGTTACTCTTCCTACGAGCAGTACATC. Its translation: CASSYSSYEQYI. The genes are TRBV6-2 or TRBV6-3 and TRBJ2-7; D is undetermined. The V gene's germline CDR1 is MNHEY and CDR2 SVGEGT. V lost 0 bases, J lost 1 base, and 1 base lay in between. The CDR3 runs to 12 residues.

This clonotype was counted between two and nine times. V is TRBV20-1 and J is TRBJ2-1; TRBD2 agrees at 14 bases. V gave up 5 bases and J gave up 3 bases; unmatched junction bases: 3. Germline CDR1 and CDR2: DFQATT and SNEGSKA (reference sequence). The CDR3 is made up of 15 amino acids. DNA of the CDR3: TGCAGTGCTGGGGGACTAGCGGGAGACTACAATGAGCAGTTCTTC. Encoded protein: CSAGGLAGDYNEQFF.

V is TRBV6-5 and J is TRBJ1-4; D might be TRBD1 (5 bases). Trimming took off 2 bases at V and 7 bases at J, with 11 bases between the two ends. The CDR3 has 14 amino acids. Germline lookup yields CDR1 MNHEY and CDR2 SVGAGI. The CDR3 DNA follows: TGTGCCAGCAGTTACGGGGCTAGGGGTGAAAAACTGTTTTTT. Translated, it gives CASSYGARGEKLFF.

This clonotype was seen more than once but under ten times. This rearrangement joins TRBV20-1 to TRBJ1-5; 8 positions agree with TRBD1. V gave up 3 bases and J gave up 1 base; unmatched junction bases: 5. Germline CDR1 and CDR2: DFQATT and SNEGSKA (reference sequence). This CDR3 region has 15 residues. CDR3 coding DNA: TGCAGTGCTAGCCCGGACAGGGCCAGCAATCAGCCCCAGCATTTT. As protein: CSASPDRASNQPQHF.

CDR3 DNA: TGCAGCGTCCCCGGGACAGGGGGGACTGAAGCTTTCTTT. It specifies CSVPGTGGTEAFF. The V gene is TRBV29-1, the J gene TRBJ1-1; 11 nucleotides align to TRBD1. This CDR3 region has 13 residues. The germline V gene has CDR1 SQVTM and CDR2 ANQGSEA. V dropped 6 bases and J dropped 5; count of bases not matched to a gene: 5.

The rearrangement uses TRBV29-1 and TRBJ2-7; the match to TRBD2 covers 12 bases. Looked up from germline, CDR1 is SQVTM and CDR2 is ANQGSEA. This CDR3 has 15 amino acids. Trimming removed 6 bases from V and 4 bases from J; junction bases left unmatched: 10. The chain's CDR3 is CSVATSGRLPYEQYF. The CDR3 nucleotides are TGCAGCGTAGCAACTAGCGGGAGGCTCCCATACGAGCAGTACTTC.

Points on this clonotype: Relative to the germline gene, one junction end is altered; a read error may explain this. The V call is TRBV5-1, the J call TRBJ1-2; no definite D call. The CDR3 length is 13 residues. Germline CDR1 is SGHRS and CDR2 is YFSETQ. CDR3 in amino acids: CANSLEANYGYTF. As DNA, the CDR3 is TGCGCCAACAGCTTAGAGGCTAACTATGGCTACACCTTC.

This clonotype was counted a few times. The chain links TRBV2 to TRBJ2-2, with D tentatively TRBD1 (5 bases). Germline V gives CDR1 SNHLY, CDR2 FYNNEI. The ends were cut back, 6 bases at V and 0 bases at J, with 11 bases in the middle. This CDR3 is 15 amino acids long. The CDR3 DNA reads as TGTGCCAGCAGAGGGGCAGAGGCGAACACCGGGGAGCTGTTTTTT. This translates into CASRGAEANTGELFF.

This chain uses TRBV12-3 or TRBV12-4 with TRBJ2-7, with D unresolved. The V end lost 6 bases, the J end lost 2 bases, and 11 bases lay between the germline ends. This CDR3 is built from 13 residues. The CDR3 DNA sequence: TGTGCCAGCAGCCAAGGGCTACCCTACGAGCAGTACTTC. Its protein product is CASSQGLPYEQYF.

This clonotype has at least ten counts. The rearrangement links TRBV29-1 to TRBJ2-1, with a tentative D call TRBD2 (6 bases). This CDR3 spans 11 amino acids. V shed 2 bases and J shed 11 bases, with 10 bases lying between them. CDR1 and CDR2 from the germline V gene are SQVTM and ANQGSEA. The DNA of the CDR3 is TGCAGCGTTGAACAACTAGCTCAGCAGTTCTTC. The encoded protein is CSVEQLAQQFF.

This clonotype was observed a handful of times. The chain has TRBV6-2 or TRBV6-3 and TRBJ2-2, with 10 bases matching TRBD2. The germline V gene encodes CDR1 MNHEY and CDR2 SVGEGT. V lost 6 bases, J lost 8 bases, and 15 bases stayed unmatched. The length of the CDR3 is 17 residues. As DNA, the CDR3 is TGTGCCAGCAGCCGTCGGACTAGCGGCCCCCTATCGGGGGAGCTGTTTTTT. Its protein product is CASSRRTSGPLSGELFF.

In DNA, the CDR3 is TGTGCCAGCGGCTCGAGGCTAGCGGGACCCTACAATGAGCAGTTCTTC. Its protein product is CASGSRLAGPYNEQFF. J is TRBJ2-1 and V is TRBV27; TRBD2 matches at 9 bases. This CDR3 has 16 amino acids. Germline CDR1 MNHEY, CDR2 SMNVEV (reference sequence). With 8 bases clipped from V and 2 bases from J, the junction kept 10 bases outside the gene matches.

This clonotype was recorded many times. The chain joins TRBV6-2 or TRBV6-3 to TRBJ2-7; D gene ambiguous. The V end was cut by 2 bases, the J end by 5 bases, with 25 bases between. CDR1 MNHEY and CDR2 SVGEGT come from the germline V gene. The CDR3 has 18 residues. CDR3 nucleotide sequence: TGTGCCAGCAGTTACCCCTTTCCCCGGTCGGCAGTCGGCGACGAGCAGTACTTC. It codes for CASSYPFPRSAVGDEQYF.

This clonotype was seen a few times. The J gene is TRBJ1-1, the V gene TRBV9; 7 nucleotides agree with TRBD1. J was trimmed by 4 bases and V by 3 bases; bases with no gene match: 6. CDR3 length: 14 amino acids. CDR1 SGDLS and CDR2 YYNGEE come from the germline V gene. CDR3 DNA: TGTGCCAGCAGCGGGACAGGAATAGGCACTGAAGCTTTCTTT. It is translated as CASSGTGIGTEAFF.

This clonotype was counted a few times. V is TRBV7-9 and J is TRBJ2-1; possible D gene TRBD2, 6 bases. Trimming removed 5 bases from V and 8 bases from J, with 25 bases in between. The CDR3 contains 17 residues. Germline CDR1 is SEHNR and CDR2 is FQNEAQ (reference sequence). CDR3 residues: CASSPERGGAGGHEQFF. The DNA for the CDR3 is TGTGCCAGCAGCCCCGAGCGAGGAGGGGCAGGCGGTCATGAGCAGTTCTTC.